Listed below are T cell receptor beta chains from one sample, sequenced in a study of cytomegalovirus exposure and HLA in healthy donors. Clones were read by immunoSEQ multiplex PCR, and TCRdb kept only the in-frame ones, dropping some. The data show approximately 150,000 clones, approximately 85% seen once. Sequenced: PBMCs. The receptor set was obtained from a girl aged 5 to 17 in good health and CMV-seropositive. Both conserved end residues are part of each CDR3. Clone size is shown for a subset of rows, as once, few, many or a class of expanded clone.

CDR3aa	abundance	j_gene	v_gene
CASSFIQGLGTDTQYF	.	TRBJ2-3	TRBV7-8
CASSLDRDHEQYF	few	TRBJ2-7	TRBV18
CASKLGTGTNEQFF	.	TRBJ2-1	TRBV5-1
CASSFQPGGGSPLHF	.	TRBJ1-6	TRBV11-2
CAIGQGINQPQHF	once	TRBJ1-5	TRBV10-3
CASSLGGTGTNYGYTF	.	TRBJ1-2	TRBV7-9
CASSLVVGTGGDGYTF	.	TRBJ1-2	TRBV7-9
CASSIGGTGELFF	once	TRBJ2-2	TRBV19
CASSYSHPRGGYTF	.	TRBJ1-2	TRBV6-5
CASSANTGYNQPQHF	.	TRBJ1-5	TRBV7-2
CASSERRTDTQYF	once	TRBJ2-3	TRBV10-1
CASRPGAQIYEQYF	once	TRBJ2-7	TRBV21-1
CASSLGQNYNEQFF	.	TRBJ2-1	TRBV5-4
CATSRGQGGSYGYTF	once	TRBJ1-2	TRBV15
CASSFSAGGEQFF	.	TRBJ2-1	TRBV7-7
CASSSRTRMNTEAFF	.	TRBJ1-1	TRBV6-5
CASSRPTQTILAKNIQYF	once	TRBJ2-4	TRBV13
CASSYSRRREGYTF	.	TRBJ1-2	TRBV6-5
CASSNLGTDYYGYTF	.	TRBJ1-2	TRBV19
CASSSRAGHTEAFF	.	TRBJ1-1	TRBV5-8
CASSFGDRLDDEQYF	.	TRBJ2-7	TRBV7-9
CASKRGQTGELIANTEAFF	.	TRBJ1-1	TRBV10-1
CASSRGTGDEQFF	.	TRBJ2-1	TRBV6-1
CASTRDIQFYTF	.	TRBJ1-2	TRBV6-1
CASSHTDRNYTF	few	TRBJ1-2	TRBV11-2
CSSSYRQGPTLYEQYF	.	TRBJ2-7	TRBV7-9
CASSLGPQGPYEQYF	.	.	TRBV27
CASSLLGGDTDTQYF	once	TRBJ2-3	TRBV5-1
CASSQDSYGYTF	.	TRBJ1-2	TRBV4-2
CATKSGQSTDTQYF	once	TRBJ2-3	TRBV15
CASSEWGGGASDEQFF	.	TRBJ2-1	TRBV25-1
CASSEKGGNQPQHF	.	TRBJ1-5	TRBV10-2
CASSPSLLAGGPGTDTQYF	.	TRBJ2-3	TRBV11-1
CASSYSLAGVSYNEQFF	.	TRBJ2-1	TRBV28
CASSSWANVLTF	few	TRBJ2-6	TRBV7-8
CAISEGVWRDRHHNEQFF	.	TRBJ2-1	TRBV10-3
CASSRDRVNQPQHF	.	TRBJ1-5	TRBV5-6
CASSHLDNSSTDTQYF	.	TRBJ2-3	TRBV11-2
CATSERGAGYEQYF	.	TRBJ2-7	TRBV15
CASSVDRGRHMNTEAFF	.	TRBJ1-1	TRBV7-4
CASSSVRGTEAFF	.	TRBJ1-1	TRBV25-1
CATSEQGVNYGYTF	once	TRBJ1-2	TRBV15
CAWEQGTLTEAFF	.	TRBJ1-1	TRBV30
CASSVEDRAGGYTF	.	TRBJ1-2	TRBV9
CASLADRGFYNEQFF	.	TRBJ2-1	TRBV19
CASMAGQGQGEPQHF	few	TRBJ1-5	TRBV19
CASSLSSRGSYEQYF	.	TRBJ2-7	TRBV27
CASSLGTSTDTQYF	once	TRBJ2-3	TRBV5-1
CASSLGLSAPYGYTF	.	TRBJ1-2	TRBV6-5
CASSAGTGFNTGELFF	.	TRBJ2-2	TRBV27
CASSPRDSPPYEQYF	.	TRBJ2-7	TRBV19
CASSRELNSPLHF	.	TRBJ1-6	TRBV18
CACPGHFYGYTF	.	TRBJ1-2	TRBV30
CASSDHGTSGGPYNEQFF	.	TRBJ2-1	TRBV7-2